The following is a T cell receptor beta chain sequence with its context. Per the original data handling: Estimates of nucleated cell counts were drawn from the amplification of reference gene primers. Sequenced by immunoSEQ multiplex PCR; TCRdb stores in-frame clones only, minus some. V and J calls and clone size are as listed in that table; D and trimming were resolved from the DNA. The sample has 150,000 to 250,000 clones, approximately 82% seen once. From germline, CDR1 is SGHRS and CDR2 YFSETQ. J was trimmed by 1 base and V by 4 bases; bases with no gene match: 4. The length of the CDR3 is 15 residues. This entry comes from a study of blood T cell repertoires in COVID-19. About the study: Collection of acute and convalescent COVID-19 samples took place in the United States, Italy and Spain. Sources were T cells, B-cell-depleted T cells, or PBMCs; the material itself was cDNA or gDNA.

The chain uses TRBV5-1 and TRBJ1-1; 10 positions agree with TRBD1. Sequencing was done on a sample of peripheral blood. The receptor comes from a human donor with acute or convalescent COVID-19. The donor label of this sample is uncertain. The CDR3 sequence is CASSRGQGWNTEAFF. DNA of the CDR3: TGCGCCAGCAGCCGGGGACAGGGGTGGAACACTGAAGCTTTCTTT.